This T cell receptor beta chain was obtained from a study of monozygotic twins with inflammatory bowel disease. TCRdb reprocessed the 5' RACE reads, with one entry per CDR3 protein and no DNA. Its table records 300,000 to 400,000 distinct CDR3 sequences. Germline-derived CDR1 and CDR2 are SGHRS and YFSETQ. CDR3 size: 14 residues. The sample taken for sequencing was blood. The receptor was derived from a human donor with ulcerative colitis or Crohn's disease, or a healthy co-twin of an affected twin (not recorded which). This rearrangement joins TRBV5-1 to TRBJ2-2; absent DNA, TCRdb's TRBD2 call cannot be checked. CDR3 residues: CASSFLSEAGELFF.